Below, 2 T cell receptor beta chains from the same sample are listed, as sequenced in a study of CD8 T cells in ankylosing spondylitis. TCRdb called the 5' RACE reads again in MiXCR, with one record for every CDR3 protein. The table records about 260,000 distinct CDR3 sequences, roughly 20% of them present only once. The specimen sequenced was blood, either unsorted or a sorted T cell fraction (not recorded which). The receptors stem from a male donor with ankylosing spondylitis or in good health (not recorded which).

This clonotype was observed a few times. The V gene is TRBV29-1, the J gene TRBJ2-5; D is uncertain. Looked up from germline, CDR1 is SQVTM and CDR2 is ANQGSEA. The V end lost 4 bases, the J end lost 1 base, and 7 bases lay between the germline ends. The CDR3 extends over 12 amino acids. CDR3 in amino acids: CSVGAFQETQYF. Written as DNA, the CDR3 is TGCAGCGTTGGTGCGTTCCAAGAGACCCAGTACTTC.

This clonotype turned up a few times. The chain joins TRBV6-1 to TRBJ1-3; D gene unclear. V shed 6 bases and J shed 4 bases, with 13 bases lying between them. CDR1 and CDR2 (germline): MNHNS, SASEGT. The CDR3 contains 14 residues. CDR3 DNA sequence: TGTGCCAGCAGAGCCTACGGAGAAGGAAACACCATATATTTT. Translation gives CASRAYGEGNTIYF.